This TCR beta chain was captured by sequencing in a study of somatic mutations in cytotoxic T cells in rheumatoid arthritis (dated by TCRdb to the late 2010s). About the full investigation: Some T-cell populations stained with V beta antibodies were sorted by flow on a FACSAria II or Sony SH800 to nearly 100% purity, with sorted V beta1+ cells additionally subjected to TCRB sequencing. The median ages of the patient and control groups were essentially identical. TCRB deep sequencing was performed for more than 50 rheumatoid arthritis patients and more than 15 healthy controls. In newly diagnosed rheumatoid arthritis without treatment, the study examined if expanded CD8+ T-cell clones harbor somatic mutations, relying on TCRB deep sequencing to characterize clonality. Study-wide conclusions, independent of this receptor: The finding that TRBV07 was slightly underrepresented in patients was left unadjusted for multiple comparisons. In patients, CD8+ clonality rose with age (Spearman r ~ 0.45), which was not the case in healthy controls. In about an eighth of the 65 patients, more than 20% of CD8+ cells belonged to the largest CD8+ clone, while several identical CD8+ TCRB sequences were shared between blood and synovial fluid. CD8+ T-cell clonality did not differ significantly between rheumatoid arthritis patients and age-matched healthy controls. Viral specificity could not be ruled out by absence from virus-specific databases, and the antigen targets of the expanded CD8+ clones remained unknown.

As for this clone: The specificity of this receptor is unknown. Base qualities are not at hand, and no much larger clone is one base apart.

The 20 or so healthy controls were blood donors whose buffy coats were used; they had a median age of approximately 59 years (range about 21-75), and less than 60% were female. On an AutoMACS, CD4+ and CD8+ cells were isolated via positive magnetic bead selection, and their purity was verified by flow cytometry. Ficoll-Paque PLUS density gradient separation was used to isolate peripheral blood mononuclear cells. Nucleospin Tissue or Tissue XS kits were used to extract DNA from CD4-enriched, CD8-enriched or PBMC samples, and a Qubit 2.0 fluorometer was used for quantification. The immunoSEQ assay was applied to genomic DNA for TCRB CDR3 sequencing. The authors processed their data as follows. Only productive TCRB rearrangements were included in the analyses. Clonality was expressed as a Shannon entropy-based productive clonality index, with each clone defined by a unique TCRB CDR3 sequence. The template counts of each clone relative to the total templates per sample were used to calculate repertoire overlap between two samples. V-gene usage from TCRB sequencing and V-gene usage measured by flow cytometry were correlated (Spearman r of 0.6 to 0.7). This immuneACCESS table, as held by TCRdb, lists in-frame sequences with V and J called but not all clones. Of the missing ones, under half trace to an unresolved V gene in checked studies; the others have no known cause. The DNA was the basis for D and trimming; V, J and clone size are from that table. This sample comprises about 20,000 clones, 80% to 90% of them detected only once. Roughly 15% of the sample lies in the top ten.

There are 19 amino acids in the CDR3, from cysteine to phenylalanine inclusive. Only CDR3 DNA is held: 57 bases, read in frame from base 1. V and J are trimmed by 3 bases and 0 bases, and the gene matches miss 12 bases of the junction. CDR1 SGHTA and CDR2 FQGNSA are derived from the germline V gene. The V gene is TRBV7-2 and the J gene is TRBJ2-3, with 10 central nucleotides matching TRBD2. The sample taken for sequencing was CD8+ T cells sorted from blood. This clonotype originated in a man aged 40-50 years in good health. At the DNA level, the sequence is TGTGCCAGCAGCTTCCCGCGTTACCTAGCGGGAGTAAGCACAGATACGCAGTATTTT. Translated, it gives CASSFPRYLAGVSTDTQYF.